This T cell receptor beta chain appears in the sequencing data of a study of T cells in tuberculosis. This CDR3 has 15 residues. Per germline, CDR1 SGHTA and CDR2 FQGNSA. V dropped 5 bases and J dropped 4; count of bases not matched to a gene: 9. Clones were sequenced by immunoSEQ multiplex PCR, and TCRdb holds only the in-frame ones, with some missing. This repertoire shows tens of thousands of clones, just over 90% found once; its top ten account for roughly 2.4%. The chain joins TRBV7-2 to TRBJ2-3; 7 bases line up with TRBD2. Source material: PBMCs. The receptor was derived from a donor between 10 and 35 years old with latent tuberculosis or without tuberculosis infection. For the CDR3, the DNA is TGTGCCAGCAGCGTACGCCTAAGCGGGGCAGATACGCAGTATTTT. Amino acid sequence: CASSVRLSGADTQYF. Full variable domain (rest looked up from reference TRBV7-2 and TRBJ2-3): GAGVSQSPSNKVTEKGKDVELRCDPISGHTALYWYRQSLGQGLEFLIYFQGNSAPDKSGLPSDRFSAERTGGSVSTLTIQRTQQEDSAVYLCASSVRLSGADTQYFGPGTRLTVL.